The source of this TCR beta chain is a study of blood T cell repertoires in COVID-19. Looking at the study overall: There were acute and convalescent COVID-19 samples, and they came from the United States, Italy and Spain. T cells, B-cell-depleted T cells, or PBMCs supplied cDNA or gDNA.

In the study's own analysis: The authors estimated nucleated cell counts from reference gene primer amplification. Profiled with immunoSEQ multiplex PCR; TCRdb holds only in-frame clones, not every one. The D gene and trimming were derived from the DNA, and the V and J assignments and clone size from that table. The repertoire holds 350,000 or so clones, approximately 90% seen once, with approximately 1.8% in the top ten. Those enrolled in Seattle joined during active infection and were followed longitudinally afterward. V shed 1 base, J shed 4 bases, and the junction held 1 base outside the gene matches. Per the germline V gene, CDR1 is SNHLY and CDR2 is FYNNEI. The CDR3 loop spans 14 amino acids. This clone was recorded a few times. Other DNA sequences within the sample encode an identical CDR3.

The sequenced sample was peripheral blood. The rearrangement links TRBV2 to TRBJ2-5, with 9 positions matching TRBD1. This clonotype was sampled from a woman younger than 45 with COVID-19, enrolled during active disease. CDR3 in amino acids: CASSEDRGRETQYF. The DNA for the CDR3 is TGTGCCAGCAGTGAAGACAGGGGGCGAGAGACCCAGTACTTC.